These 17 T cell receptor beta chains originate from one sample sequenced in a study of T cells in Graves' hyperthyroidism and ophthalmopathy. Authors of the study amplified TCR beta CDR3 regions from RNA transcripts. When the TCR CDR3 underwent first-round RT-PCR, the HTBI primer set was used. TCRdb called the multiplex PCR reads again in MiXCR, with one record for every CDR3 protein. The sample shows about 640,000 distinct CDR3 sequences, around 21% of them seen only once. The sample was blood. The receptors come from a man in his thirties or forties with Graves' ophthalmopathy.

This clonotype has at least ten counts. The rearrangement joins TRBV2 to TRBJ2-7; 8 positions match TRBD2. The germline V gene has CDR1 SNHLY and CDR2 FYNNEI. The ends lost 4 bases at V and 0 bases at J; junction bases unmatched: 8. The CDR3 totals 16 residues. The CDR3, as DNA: TGTGCCAGCAGTGGGAAACTAGCGGTCCCCTCCTACGAGCAGTACTTC. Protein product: CASSGKLAVPSYEQYF.

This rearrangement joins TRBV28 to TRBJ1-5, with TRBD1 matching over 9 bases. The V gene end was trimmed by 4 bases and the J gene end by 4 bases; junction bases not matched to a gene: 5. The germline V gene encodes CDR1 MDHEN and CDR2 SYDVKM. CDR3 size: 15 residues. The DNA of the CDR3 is TGTGCCAGCAGTTCCCCGGGACAGGGTAATCAGCCCCAGCATTTT. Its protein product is CASSSPGQGNQPQHF.

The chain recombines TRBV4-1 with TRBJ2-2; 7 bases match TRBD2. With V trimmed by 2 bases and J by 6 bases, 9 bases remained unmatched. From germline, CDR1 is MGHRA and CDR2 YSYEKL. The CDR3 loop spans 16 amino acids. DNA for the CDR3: TGCGCCAGCAGCCAAAACTTAGCGGGCGGCGCCGGGGAGCTGTTTTTT. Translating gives CASSQNLAGGAGELFF.

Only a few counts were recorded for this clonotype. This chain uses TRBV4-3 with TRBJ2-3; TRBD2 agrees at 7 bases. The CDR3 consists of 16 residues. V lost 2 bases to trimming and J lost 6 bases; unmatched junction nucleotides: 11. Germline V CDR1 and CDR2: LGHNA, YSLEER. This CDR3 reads CASSQWGGRISDTQYF. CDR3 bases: TGCGCCAGCAGCCAATGGGGCGGGAGAATCTCGGATACGCAGTATTTT.

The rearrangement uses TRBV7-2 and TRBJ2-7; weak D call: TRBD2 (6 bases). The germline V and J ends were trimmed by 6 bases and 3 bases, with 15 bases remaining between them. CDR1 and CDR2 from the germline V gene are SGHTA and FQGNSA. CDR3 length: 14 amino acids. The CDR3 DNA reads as TGTGCCAGCAGAAATGATGGGACTTTCTACGAGCAGTACTTC. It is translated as CASRNDGTFYEQYF.

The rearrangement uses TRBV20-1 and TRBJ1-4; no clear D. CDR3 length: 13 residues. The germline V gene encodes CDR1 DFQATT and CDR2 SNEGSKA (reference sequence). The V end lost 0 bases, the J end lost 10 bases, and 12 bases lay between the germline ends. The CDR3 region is CSARDLEYGKLFF. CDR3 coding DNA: TGCAGTGCTAGAGATCTCGAGTATGGAAAACTGTTTTTT.

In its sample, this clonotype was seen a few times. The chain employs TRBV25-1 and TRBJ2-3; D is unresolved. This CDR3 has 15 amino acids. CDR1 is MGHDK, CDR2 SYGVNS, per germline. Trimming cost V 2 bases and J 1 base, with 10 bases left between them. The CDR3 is CASSETGSRTDTQYF. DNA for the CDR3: TGTGCCAGCAGTGAAACCGGGTCGCGCACAGATACGCAGTATTTT.

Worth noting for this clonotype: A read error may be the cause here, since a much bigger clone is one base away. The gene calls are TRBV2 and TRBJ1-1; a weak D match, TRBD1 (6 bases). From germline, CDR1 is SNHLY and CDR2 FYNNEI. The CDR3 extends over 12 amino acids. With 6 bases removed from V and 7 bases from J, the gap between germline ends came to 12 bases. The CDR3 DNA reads TGTGCCAGCAGGAGGGGGAGCCTTGAAGCTTTCTTT. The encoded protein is CASRRGSLEAFF.

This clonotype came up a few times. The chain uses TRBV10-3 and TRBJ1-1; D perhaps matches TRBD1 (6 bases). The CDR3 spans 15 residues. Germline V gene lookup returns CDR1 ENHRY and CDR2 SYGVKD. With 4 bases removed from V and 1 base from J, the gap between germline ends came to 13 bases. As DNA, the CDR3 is TGTGCCATCAGTGGGCCGGGACAAAAGAACACTGAAGCTTTCTTT. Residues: CAISGPGQKNTEAFF.

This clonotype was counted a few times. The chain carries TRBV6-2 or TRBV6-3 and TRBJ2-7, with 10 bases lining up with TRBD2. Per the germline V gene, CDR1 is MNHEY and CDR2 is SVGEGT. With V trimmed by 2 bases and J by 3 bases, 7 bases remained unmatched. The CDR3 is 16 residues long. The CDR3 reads CASSYPQREGGYEQYF. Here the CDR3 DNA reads TGTGCCAGCAGTTACCCCCAGCGGGAGGGCGGCTACGAGCAGTACTTC.

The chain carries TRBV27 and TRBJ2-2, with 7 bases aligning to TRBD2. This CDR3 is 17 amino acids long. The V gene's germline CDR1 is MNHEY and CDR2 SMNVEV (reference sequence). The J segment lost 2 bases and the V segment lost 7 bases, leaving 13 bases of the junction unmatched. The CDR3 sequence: CASTMSGNHLNTGELFF. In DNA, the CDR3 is TGTGCCAGCACGATGAGCGGGAACCACCTAAACACCGGGGAGCTGTTTTTT.

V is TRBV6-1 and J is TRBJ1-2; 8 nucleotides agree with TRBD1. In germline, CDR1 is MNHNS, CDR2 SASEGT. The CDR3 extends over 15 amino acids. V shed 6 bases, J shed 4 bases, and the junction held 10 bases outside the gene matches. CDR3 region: CASRTPGQAFYGYTF. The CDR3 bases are TGTGCCAGCAGAACACCGGGACAGGCCTTCTATGGCTACACCTTC.

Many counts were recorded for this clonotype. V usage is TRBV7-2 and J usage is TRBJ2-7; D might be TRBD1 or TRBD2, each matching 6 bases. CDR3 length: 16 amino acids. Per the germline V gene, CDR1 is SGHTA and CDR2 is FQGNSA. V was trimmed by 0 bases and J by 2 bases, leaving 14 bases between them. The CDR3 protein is CASSLADRGAPYEQYF. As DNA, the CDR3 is TGTGCCAGCAGCTTAGCGGATAGGGGGGCTCCCTACGAGCAGTACTTC.

The CDR3 nucleotides are TGTGCCAGCAGTTTGATAACAGCCACAGATACGCAGTATTTT. It encodes CASSLITATDTQYF. The rearrangement links TRBV28 to TRBJ2-3; D is unclear. CDR1 is MDHEN and CDR2 is SYDVKM in the germline V gene. With 3 bases removed from V and 2 bases from J, the gap between germline ends came to 9 bases. CDR3 length equals 14 residues.

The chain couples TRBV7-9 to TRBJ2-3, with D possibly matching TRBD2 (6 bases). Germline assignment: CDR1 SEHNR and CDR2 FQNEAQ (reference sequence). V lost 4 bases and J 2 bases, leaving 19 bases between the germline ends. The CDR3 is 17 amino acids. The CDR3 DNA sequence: TGTGCCAGCAGCTCTTTGCTGTGGGGCGGGAACACAGATACGCAGTATTTT. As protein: CASSSLLWGGNTDTQYF.

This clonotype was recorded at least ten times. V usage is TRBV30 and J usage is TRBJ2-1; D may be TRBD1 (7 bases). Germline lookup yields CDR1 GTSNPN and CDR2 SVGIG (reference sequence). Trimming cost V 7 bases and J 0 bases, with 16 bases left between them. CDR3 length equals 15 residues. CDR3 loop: CAYVSGGSSYNEQFF. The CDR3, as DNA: TGTGCCTACGTATCAGGGGGGAGCTCCTACAATGAGCAGTTCTTC.

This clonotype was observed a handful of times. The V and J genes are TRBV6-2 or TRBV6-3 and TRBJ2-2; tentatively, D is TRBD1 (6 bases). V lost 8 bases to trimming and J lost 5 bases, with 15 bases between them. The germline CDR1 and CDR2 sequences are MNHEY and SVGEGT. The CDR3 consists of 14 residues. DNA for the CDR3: TGTGCCAGCGGGAAGACAGGTGGGACCGGGGAGCTGTTTTTT. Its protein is CASGKTGGTGELFF.